These 30 T cell receptor beta chains were all obtained from the same sample, sequenced in a study of blood T cell repertoires in COVID-19 (dated by TCRdb to the early 2020s). Libraries were made using the immunoSEQ multiplex PCR assay. What TCRdb holds here is the immuneACCESS table cut down to in-frame rearrangements. Part of the clones is not present; checked against another copy, under half of the missing clones reflect an unresolved V gene, and the others are unexplained. For this sample there are 180,000 or so clones; over 70% appear just once. The ten top clones hold approximately 11% of the sample. Sequencing input: PBMCs or T cells enriched from blood (not recorded which). Every receptor here comes from a man in his fifties or sixties who had recovered from COVID-19.

The CDR3 reads CASSDGLAGGRDTQYF. CDR3 DNA: TGTGCCAGCAGTGACGGACTAGCGGGGGGCCGGGATACGCAGTATTTT. The V and J genes are TRBV6-1 and TRBJ2-3; 14 bases fit TRBD2. Trimming at V came to 3 bases and at J to 6 bases, leaving 5 bases not matched to a gene. This CDR3 spans 16 amino acids. From germline, CDR1 is MNHNS and CDR2 SASEGT.

This chain links TRBV5-4 with TRBJ2-1; 10 bases fit TRBD2. The CDR3 loop spans 16 amino acids. Trimming removed 4 bases from V and 5 bases from J; junction bases left unmatched: 9. Germline-derived CDR1 and CDR2 are SGHNT and YYREEE (reference sequence). The CDR3 DNA reads as TGTGCCAGCAGCGACACGCGACTAGCGGGTCACAATGAGCAGTTCTTC. This codes for CASSDTRLAGHNEQFF. Variable domain in full (rest from reference TRBV5-4 and TRBJ2-1): ETGVTQSPTHLIKTRGQQVTLRCSSQSGHNTVSWYQQALGQGPQFIFQYYREEENGRGNFPPRFSGLQFPNYSSELNVNALELDDSALYLCASSDTRLAGHNEQFFGPGTRLTVL.

The genes are TRBV19 and TRBJ2-7; D is uncertain. The CDR3 extends over 14 amino acids. With 3 bases removed from V and 2 bases from J, the gap between germline ends came to 11 bases. Per the germline V gene, CDR1 is LNHDA and CDR2 is SQIVND (reference sequence). The CDR3: CASSITADTYEQYF. In DNA, the CDR3 is TGTGCCAGTAGTATTACCGCAGACACCTACGAGCAGTACTTC.

The rearrangement joins TRBV21-1 to TRBJ2-5; no check of the table's D call, TRBD2, against the DNA was made. TRBV21-1 is termed a pseudogene. The CDR3 covers 12 residues. Here the CDR3 reads CASSKGGGRRDF. The CDR3 nucleotides are TGTGCCAGCAGCAAAGGGGGGGGAAGGCGGGACTTC.

This clone was seen a handful of times. J is TRBJ1-1 and V is TRBV11-3; 7 nucleotides match TRBD1. Germline values: CDR1 SGHNT, CDR2 YENEEA. The CDR3 length is 13 residues. V shed 5 bases, J shed 6 bases, and the junction held 6 bases outside the gene matches. The CDR3 here is CASSLIQGAEAFF. Here the CDR3 DNA reads TGTGCCAGCAGCCTCATCCAGGGGGCTGAAGCTTTCTTT.

The CDR3 DNA is TGTGCCAGCACCTACGGTACAGGGTCCGCAGATACGCAGTATTTT. Translating it yields CASTYGTGSADTQYF. This chain joins TRBV6-5 and TRBJ2-3; perhaps TRBD1 as D (6 bases). CDR1 is MNHEY and CDR2 is SVGAGI in the germline V gene. V lost 7 bases to trimming and J lost 4 bases, with 18 bases between them. This CDR3 is built from 15 residues.

The chain combines TRBV28 with TRBJ2-7; D not resolved. Trimming left V 4 bases short and J 3 bases short, with 7 bases between. The CDR3 covers 12 residues. Germline CDR1 is MDHEN and CDR2 is SYDVKM. The CDR3 DNA follows: TGTGCCAGCAGTTCCAGTCTCTACGAGCAGTACTTC. Translating it yields CASSSSLYEQYF.

The gene calls are TRBV7-6 and TRBJ2-5, with D unclear. In germline, CDR1 is SGHVS, CDR2 FNYEAQ. The V end lost 2 bases, the J end lost 5 bases, and 9 bases lay between the germline ends. This CDR3 has 13 amino acids. The CDR3 sequence: CASSLSFEETQYF. The CDR3 DNA reads as TGTGCCAGCAGCTTAAGTTTTGAGGAGACCCAGTACTTC.

This chain uses TRBV5-4 with TRBJ2-7; 7 bases line up with TRBD2. This CDR3 has 15 amino acids. From germline, CDR1 is SGHNT and CDR2 YYREEE (reference sequence). V lost 1 base and J lost 1; bases outside the gene matches: 5. The CDR3 DNA reads as TGTGCCAGCAGCTTGTCCCCTAGCGGTTCCTACGAGCAGTACTTC. Translated: CASSLSPSGSYEQYF.

A single count supports this clone. The chain joins TRBV14 to TRBJ2-3, with D maybe TRBD2 (6 bases). Per germline, CDR1 SGHDN and CDR2 FVKESK. The V and J ends lost 1 base and 4 bases respectively, with 12 bases between them. CDR3 length equals 15 residues. The CDR3 here is CASSQVGGSADTQYF. As DNA, the CDR3 is TGTGCCAGCAGCCAAGTGGGGGGATCGGCAGATACGCAGTATTTT.

This clone has only one observation. The chain employs TRBV12-3 or TRBV12-4 and TRBJ1-5; no clear D gene. CDR3 length: 13 residues. The V gene lost 3 bases and the J gene lost 5 bases, with 8 bases spanning the gap. Here the CDR3 DNA reads TGTGCCAGCAGTTTCTCCCGCGATCAGCCCCAGCATTTT. Protein: CASSFSRDQPQHF.

V is TRBV21-1 and J is TRBJ1-3; the table's D call, TRBD1, has no DNA check behind it. TRBV21-1 is termed a pseudogene. The CDR3 totals 18 residues. CDR3 in DNA: TGTGCCAGCAGCAAAGCCCCTGGACAGGGGGTTGTCGGAAACACCATATATTTT. Translating it yields CASSKAPGQGVVGNTIYF.

The J gene is TRBJ2-5, the V gene TRBV5-1, with D perhaps TRBD1 (6 bases). From germline, CDR1 is SGHRS and CDR2 YFSETQ. Trimming shortened V by 0 bases and J by 5 bases, and 11 bases separated the two germline ends. The CDR3 contains 14 residues. The CDR3 bases are TGCGCCAGCAGCTTGGATGGGGGCTGGGAGACCCAGTACTTC. This translates into CASSLDGGWETQYF.

The chain links TRBV4-1 to TRBJ2-3; 11 nucleotides line up with TRBD2. J was trimmed by 0 bases and V by 0 bases; bases with no gene match: 5. CDR3 length equals 18 residues. In germline, CDR1 is MGHRA, CDR2 YSYEKL. CDR3 coding DNA: TGCGCCAGCAGCCAAGACGACCTAGCGGGGGGTAGCACAGATACGCAGTATTTT. Its translation: CASSQDDLAGGSTDTQYF.

V gene TRBV10-3 combines with J gene TRBJ2-5; a weak D match, TRBD1 (5 bases). CDR3 size: 13 residues. The germline gives CDR1 ENHRY, CDR2 SYGVKD. Between the trimmed V and J ends, which lost 10 bases and 1 base, there was a span of 13 bases. As DNA, the CDR3 is TGTGCCACCAAACAGGACCCCCAAGAGACCCAGTACTTC. As protein: CATKQDPQETQYF.

The chain uses TRBV6-5 and TRBJ1-1, with 8 bases that match TRBD1. The ends lost 6 bases at V and 5 bases at J; junction bases unmatched: 11. Looked up from germline, CDR1 is MNHEY and CDR2 is SVGAGI. The CDR3 contains 15 residues. CDR3 region: CASRTGTGRGTEAFF. The DNA for the CDR3 is TGTGCCAGCAGAACCGGGACAGGTAGGGGAACTGAAGCTTTCTTT.

The rearrangement joins TRBV12-3 or TRBV12-4 to TRBJ1-2; a weak D match, TRBD1 (6 bases). The CDR3 has 11 residues. Trimming removed 5 bases at V and 6 bases at J, with 7 bases between. CDR3 DNA: TGTGCCAGCAGTCGGACAGATGGCTACACCTTC. It is translated as CASSRTDGYTF.

This clone was recorded only once. In DNA form, the CDR3 reads TGTGCCAGCAGCCACCGGACTATCCAAGAGACCCAGTACTTC. Protein product: CASSHRTIQETQYF. The V and J genes are TRBV7-9 and TRBJ2-5; D perhaps matches TRBD2 (6 bases). The CDR3 has 14 residues. CDR1 is SEHNR and CDR2 is FQNEAQ in the germline V gene (reference sequence). Trimming shortened V by 5 bases and J by 1 base, and 11 bases separated the two germline ends.

This clone occurred once. This chain's CDR3 is CASRLGANVLTF. The CDR3 bases are TGTGCCAGCAGACTTGGGGCCAACGTCCTGACTTTC. V gene TRBV6-5 combines with J gene TRBJ2-6; D not certain. CDR3 length: 12 residues. Trimming stripped 6 bases from V and 3 bases from J, with 3 bases between. The germline gives CDR1 MNHEY, CDR2 SVGAGI.

This chain uses TRBV23-1 with TRBJ1-2; no clear D gene. TRBV23-1 is sorted into the ORF group, with uncertain function. V shed 0 bases and J shed 8 bases, with 10 bases lying between them. The CDR3 spans 13 residues. The CDR3 protein is CASSQSSSQGYTF. Here the CDR3 DNA reads TGCGCCAGCAGTCAATCGTCCTCACAGGGCTACACCTTC.

This clone occurred once. The chain is built from TRBV27 and TRBJ1-6; TRBD1 matches at 9 bases. The CDR3 runs 15 residues. CDR1 and CDR2 (germline): MNHEY, SMNVEV (reference sequence). J gave up 4 bases and V 5 bases, and 3 bases lay outside the gene matches. The CDR3 nucleotides read TGTGCCAGCAGTATCGACAGGGGGTATAATTCACCCCTCCACTTT. Translated, it gives CASSIDRGYNSPLHF.

The genes are TRBV27 and TRBJ2-3; unclear D gene. CDR3 size: 12 residues. CDR1 is MNHEY, CDR2 SMNVEV, per germline (reference sequence). CDR3: CAIARIQDTQYF. The CDR3 nucleotides are TGTGCTATAGCACGGATTCAAGATACGCAGTATTTT.

The chain carries TRBV6-5 and TRBJ1-2, with TRBD1 matching 9 bases. The CDR3 has 15 residues. In germline, CDR1 is MNHEY, CDR2 SVGAGI. V lost 6 bases and J lost 4; bases outside the gene matches: 9. In DNA, the CDR3 is TGTGCCAGCAGCTCGGGACAGGGAAACCGCTATGGCTACACCTTC. It encodes CASSSGQGNRYGYTF.

The gene calls are TRBV3-1 (or the pseudogene TRBV3-2) and TRBJ2-7, with TRBD2 identical over 12 bases. With 2 bases clipped from V and 3 bases from J, the junction kept 8 bases outside the gene matches. Germline CDR1 reads LGHDT; CDR2 reads YNNKEL (reference sequence). This CDR3 is 17 amino acids long. The CDR3: CASSQIPGLAGIYEQYF. The CDR3 nucleotides read TGTGCCAGCAGCCAAATCCCTGGACTAGCGGGGATCTACGAGCAGTACTTC.

The V call is TRBV28, the J call TRBJ1-5; D perhaps matches TRBD1 (6 bases). The CDR3 loop spans 14 amino acids. Germline assignment: CDR1 MDHEN and CDR2 SYDVKM. This CDR3 is CAITGSGTNQPQHF. The CDR3 nucleotides are TGTGCTATTACAGGGTCTGGGACCAATCAGCCCCAGCATTTT. The whole variable domain, filled in from reference TRBV28 and TRBJ1-5, reads DVKVTQSSRYLVKRTGEKVFLECVQDMDHENMFWYRQDPGLGLRLIYFSYDVKMKEKGDIPEGYSVSREKKERFSLILESASTNQTSMYLCAITGSGTNQPQHFGDGTRLSIL.

The rearrangement links TRBV29-1 to TRBJ2-4, with 7 bases lining up with TRBD2. The CDR3 is made up of 16 amino acids. Germline V gene lookup returns CDR1 SQVTM and CDR2 ANQGSEA. V shed 5 bases and J 0 bases; nucleotides not matched to a gene: 10. The CDR3 region is CSVKLAFLLAKNIQYF. DNA for the CDR3: TGCAGCGTTAAACTAGCGTTCCTCCTAGCCAAAAACATTCAGTACTTC.

The chain uses TRBV7-6 and TRBJ2-5; 11 nucleotides align to TRBD1. V trimming: 3 bases; J trimming: 1 base; junction bases outside the gene matches: 7. CDR3 size: 17 residues. The germline V gene encodes CDR1 SGHVS and CDR2 FNYEAQ. The CDR3 coding sequence is TGTGCCAGCAGCTTTTCACCGGGACAGGGGGGCCAAGAGACCCAGTACTTC. Translating gives CASSFSPGQGGQETQYF.

This clone was seen a handful of times. One junction end does not reproduce the germline sequence, and a read error may be involved. The chain couples TRBV11-1 to TRBJ2-1; 12 positions agree with TRBD2. The CDR3 sequence is 14 residues long. Germline V gene data show CDR1 as SGHAT and CDR2 as FQDESV (reference sequence). The DNA for the CDR3 is TGTGCCAGCAGCCTAGCGGGAGGGCTTAATGAGCAGTTCTTC. It specifies CASSLAGGLNEQFF.

The rearrangement links TRBV6-5 to TRBJ1-5; D might be TRBD1 (6 bases). Germline CDR1 MNHEY, CDR2 SVGAGI. Deletions cut 6 bases from V and 6 bases from J, with 15 bases between. The CDR3 totals 14 residues. In DNA form, the CDR3 reads TGTGCCAGCAGCAAAACAGGGCAGGGTCAGCCCCAGCATTTT. Residues: CASSKTGQGQPQHF.

This clone has a handful of counts. This sequence joins TRBV5-1 and TRBJ2-7; a weak D match, TRBD1 (6 bases). CDR1 is SGHRS and CDR2 is YFSETQ in the germline V gene. The CDR3 runs 14 residues. V was clipped by 6 bases and J by 5 bases, with 18 bases between them. The CDR3, as DNA: TGCGCCAGCAAGCGGTTAGCAGGGGCCGACGAGCAGTACTTC. It codes for CASKRLAGADEQYF.